This T cell receptor (beta chain) was sequenced for a study of blood T cell repertoires in COVID-19. Study summary: The analysed material was cDNA or gDNA that came from T cells, B-cell-depleted T cells, or PBMCs.

This clone was counted between two and nine times. Trimming took 4 bases from V and 7 from J, leaving 17 bases between them. The CDR3 totals 14 residues. The germline gives CDR1 SGHDT, CDR2 YYEEEE. The data were produced by immunoSEQ multiplex PCR, yet TCRdb's version contains in-frame clones alone and is incomplete. In the table there are fewer than 250,000 clones, around four fifths of which are singletons. The material sequenced was peripheral blood. The rearrangement joins TRBV5-6 to TRBJ1-2; tentative D call: TRBD1 (6 bases). The source is a woman aged 70-85 years with acute or convalescent COVID-19. CDR3 nucleotides: TGTGCCAGCAGCACAGTGGGGGGGCTCATTGGCTACACCTTC. The encoded protein is CASSTVGGLIGYTF.